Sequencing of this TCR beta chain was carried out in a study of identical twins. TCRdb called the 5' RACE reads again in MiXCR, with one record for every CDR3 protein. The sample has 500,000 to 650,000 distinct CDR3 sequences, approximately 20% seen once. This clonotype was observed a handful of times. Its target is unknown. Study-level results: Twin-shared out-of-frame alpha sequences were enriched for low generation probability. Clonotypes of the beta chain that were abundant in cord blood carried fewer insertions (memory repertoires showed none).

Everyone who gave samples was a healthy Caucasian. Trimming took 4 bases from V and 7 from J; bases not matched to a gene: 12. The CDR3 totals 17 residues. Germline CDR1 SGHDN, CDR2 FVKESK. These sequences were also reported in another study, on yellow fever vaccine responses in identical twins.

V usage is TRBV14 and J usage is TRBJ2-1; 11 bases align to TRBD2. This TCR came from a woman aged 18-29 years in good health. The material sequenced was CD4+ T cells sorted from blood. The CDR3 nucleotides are TGTGCCAGCAGCCGTAAATTACTAGCGGGAGACGATAATGAGCAGTTCTTC. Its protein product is CASSRKLLAGDDNEQFF.